The 19 T cell receptor beta chains reported below all come from one sample, sequenced in a study of shared T cell receptors in the human thymus. The table came from immunoSEQ multiplex PCR; TCRdb's copy has only in-frame clones and leaves some out. The sample holds hundreds of thousands of clones; 87% are singletons and the top ten take over 0.008%. This same sample was also part of a study on human thymus T cells.

Sequencing was performed on thymocytes. Receptor source: a boy less than two years old with a congenital heart defect.

The rearrangement links TRBV28 to TRBJ1-1; D is uncertain. V lost 0 bases to trimming and J lost 4 bases, with 18 bases between them. The germline gives CDR1 MDHEN, CDR2 SYDVKM. CDR3 length: 17 amino acids. The CDR3 loop is CASSLWGMREGGTEAFF. In nucleotides, the CDR3 is TGTGCCAGCAGTTTATGGGGAATGAGGGAGGGCGGCACTGAAGCTTTCTTT.

V gene TRBV7-8 combines with J gene TRBJ2-7, with no clear D. The CDR3 covers 15 residues. V was trimmed by 5 bases and J by 4 bases, leaving 18 bases between them. Germline V gene lookup returns CDR1 SGHVS and CDR2 FQNEAQ. As DNA, the CDR3 is TGTGCCAGCAGCCCTCCGAGTTTGTATTCGTACGAGCAGTACTTC. This sequence encodes CASSPPSLYSYEQYF.

This clone showed up just a few times. The chain employs TRBV6-1 and TRBJ1-4; 8 bases align to TRBD1. CDR3 length equals 18 residues. The ends lost 0 bases at V and 4 bases at J; junction bases unmatched: 10. The V gene's germline CDR1 is MNHNS and CDR2 SASEGT. CDR3 region: CASSEALDRVKDNEKLFF. The CDR3 DNA reads as TGTGCCAGCAGTGAAGCATTGGACAGGGTAAAGGATAATGAAAAACTGTTTTTT.

V usage is TRBV2 and J usage is TRBJ2-3, with D perhaps matching TRBD2 (6 bases). Per germline, CDR1 SNHLY and CDR2 FYNNEI. The CDR3 runs 15 residues. V gave up 6 bases and J gave up 1 base, with 14 bases separating them. CDR3 region: CASSGGVPGTDTQYF. DNA for the CDR3: TGTGCCAGCAGCGGGGGAGTTCCGGGCACAGATACGCAGTATTTT.

The chain carries TRBV5-1 and TRBJ2-7; 9 nucleotides align to TRBD1. The junction had 14 bases not matched to a gene; V was cut back by 8 bases and J by 5 bases. CDR3 size: 15 residues. Germline assignment: CDR1 SGHRS and CDR2 YFSETQ. The CDR3 loop reads CASHIPGQGIHEQYF. The CDR3 DNA sequence: TGCGCCAGTCATATCCCGGGACAGGGCATACACGAGCAGTACTTC.

The V call is TRBV11-2, the J call TRBJ2-7; 7 bases fit TRBD1. Looked up from germline, CDR1 is SGHAT and CDR2 is FQNNGV. There are 15 residues in the CDR3. The trim removed 4 bases at V and 5 bases at J, leaving 11 bases unmatched. CDR3 region: CASSSGQVMWDEQYF. The CDR3 DNA sequence: TGTGCCAGCAGCTCCGGACAGGTGATGTGGGACGAGCAGTACTTC.

V is TRBV14 and J is TRBJ2-1; TRBD1 aligns across 7 bases. This CDR3 has 20 residues. CDR1 is SGHDN, CDR2 FVKESK, per germline. Losses at the gene ends were 4 bases for V and 5 bases for J; bases not matched to a gene: 23. In DNA, the CDR3 is TGTGCCAGCAGCCCCACCCTCGCAGAGGGGGCGAGGAGGTTGGACAATGAGCAGTTCTTC. Protein sequence: CASSPTLAEGARRLDNEQFF.

This chain links TRBV5-4 with TRBJ2-1, with D maybe TRBD2 (5 bases). Trimming pared 1 base from V and 5 bases from J, leaving 13 bases between. Per germline, CDR1 SGHNT and CDR2 YYREEE (reference sequence). The CDR3 has 15 residues. CDR3 in DNA: TGTGCCAGCAGCTTGCTGGGAGCGCCGGACAATGAGCAGTTCTTC. It codes for CASSLLGAPDNEQFF.

A few counts support this clone. J is TRBJ1-3 and V is TRBV14; 9 nucleotides line up with TRBD1. The CDR3 has 14 amino acids. Germline CDR1 and CDR2: SGHDN and FVKESK. The junction had 6 bases not matched to a gene; V was cut back by 1 base and J by 11 bases. In DNA form, the CDR3 reads TGTGCCAGCAGCCAAGGCCGGGACAGGGATCCCATATATTTT. This translates into CASSQGRDRDPIYF.

There are a few counts of this clone. The chain joins TRBV28 to TRBJ1-6, with D uncertain. The CDR3 is made up of 16 amino acids. The germline CDR1 and CDR2 sequences are MDHEN and SYDVKM. The ends were cut back, 6 bases at V and 5 bases at J, with 17 bases in the middle. CDR3 bases: TGTGCCAGCAGGGAGGCCTCCCTTCGGGATAATTCACCCCTCCACTTT. Its protein is CASREASLRDNSPLHF.

This sequence joins TRBV7-9 and TRBJ1-1, with 11 bases lining up with TRBD1. The V segment lost 4 bases and the J segment 3 bases; nucleotides outside the gene matches: 13. Germline-derived CDR1 and CDR2 are SEHNR and FQNEAQ (reference sequence). The CDR3 sequence is 18 residues long. CDR3 in DNA: TGTGCCAGCAGCTCACGGACAGGGGGCAAATCTGGGGACACTGAAGCTTTCTTT. The encoded protein is CASSSRTGGKSGDTEAFF.

The J gene is TRBJ2-3, the V gene TRBV11-2; D not resolved. This CDR3 is 15 amino acids long. V gave up 6 bases and J gave up 0 bases, with 13 bases separating them. Germline V lookup: CDR1 SGHAT, CDR2 FQNNGV. CDR3 amino acids: CASRQWWRSTDTQYF. Here the CDR3 DNA reads TGTGCCAGCAGGCAATGGTGGCGGAGCACAGATACGCAGTATTTT.

Only one count was recorded for this clone. V and J are TRBV7-9 and TRBJ1-5; TRBD1 might be the D (6 bases). V lost 5 bases, J lost 1 base, and 12 bases lay in between. Germline values: CDR1 SEHNR, CDR2 FQNEAQ (reference sequence). CDR3 length equals 15 residues. CDR3 in amino acids: CASSLEGESNQPQHF. The CDR3 region has the DNA TGTGCCAGCAGCCTAGAGGGGGAAAGCAATCAGCCCCAGCATTTT. Filled out from reference TRBV7-9 and TRBJ1-5, the complete variable domain reads DTGVSQNPRHKITKRGQNVTFRCDPISEHNRLYWYRQTLGQGPEFLTYFQNEAQLEKSRLLSDRFSAERPKGSFSTLEIQRTEQGDSAMYLCASSLEGESNQPQHFGDGTRLSIL.

This clone appeared a few times. V is TRBV6-6 and J is TRBJ1-5; the match to TRBD1 covers 9 bases. CDR3 length equals 16 residues. With 3 bases clipped from V and 3 bases from J, the junction kept 6 bases outside the gene matches. Germline values: CDR1 MNHNY, CDR2 SVGAGI (reference sequence). The CDR3 here is CASSYGTGIANQPQHF. The CDR3 region has the DNA TGTGCCAGCAGTTATGGGACAGGGATTGCCAATCAGCCCCAGCATTTT.

Remarks on this clone: Other DNA sequences in this sample translate to the same CDR3. The chain recombines TRBV5-6 with TRBJ2-7, with 9 positions matching TRBD1. The CDR3 contains 15 residues. V lost 3 bases to trimming and J lost 5 bases; unmatched junction nucleotides: 9. In germline, CDR1 is SGHDT, CDR2 YYEEEE. CDR3 residues: CASSSPGQGTDEQYF. In nucleotides, the CDR3 is TGTGCCAGCAGCTCTCCAGGACAGGGGACGGACGAGCAGTACTTC.

The gene calls are TRBV28 and TRBJ2-3; TRBD1 matches at 8 bases. With V trimmed by 6 bases and J by 4 bases, 9 bases remained unmatched. The CDR3 length is 15 residues. Germline CDR1 and CDR2: MDHEN and SYDVKM. In DNA form, the CDR3 reads TGTGCCAGCAGCTGCCGGCAGGGGGCCTCAGATACGCAGTATTTT. The encoded protein is CASSCRQGASDTQYF. The full variable domain, rest sourced from reference TRBV28 and TRBJ2-3, is DVKVTQSSRYLVKRTGEKVFLECVQDMDHENMFWYRQDPGLGLRLIYFSYDVKMKEKGDIPEGYSVSREKKERFSLILESASTNQTSMYLCASSCRQGASDTQYFGPGTRLTVL.

V and J are TRBV29-1 and TRBJ2-1, with 9 bases lining up with TRBD2. The CDR3 has 16 residues. Germline CDR1 reads SQVTM; CDR2 reads ANQGSEA. J gave up 8 bases and V 5 bases, and 16 bases lay outside the gene matches. The CDR3 sequence: CSVSGTSLGWSDEQFF. The CDR3, as DNA: TGCAGCGTTTCCGGGACTAGCTTGGGTTGGTCCGATGAGCAGTTCTTC.

The chain recombines TRBV12-5 with TRBJ1-1; perhaps TRBD1 as D (5 bases). The CDR3 covers 12 residues. V dropped 8 bases and J dropped 8 bases, with 15 bases sitting between them. CDR1 and CDR2 (germline): LGHNT, FRNRAP. DNA for the CDR3: TGTGCTAGTTCCTGGGGGGGATCGGAAGCTTTCTTT. Translation gives CASSWGGSEAFF.

V and J are TRBV7-9 and TRBJ2-5; unclear D gene. Trimming removed 5 bases from V and 0 bases from J, with 10 bases in between. CDR3 length equals 14 residues. Germline lookup yields CDR1 SEHNR and CDR2 FQNEAQ (reference sequence). The CDR3 reads CASSHSKHQETQYF. CDR3 in DNA: TGTGCCAGCAGCCACTCTAAGCACCAAGAGACCCAGTACTTC.